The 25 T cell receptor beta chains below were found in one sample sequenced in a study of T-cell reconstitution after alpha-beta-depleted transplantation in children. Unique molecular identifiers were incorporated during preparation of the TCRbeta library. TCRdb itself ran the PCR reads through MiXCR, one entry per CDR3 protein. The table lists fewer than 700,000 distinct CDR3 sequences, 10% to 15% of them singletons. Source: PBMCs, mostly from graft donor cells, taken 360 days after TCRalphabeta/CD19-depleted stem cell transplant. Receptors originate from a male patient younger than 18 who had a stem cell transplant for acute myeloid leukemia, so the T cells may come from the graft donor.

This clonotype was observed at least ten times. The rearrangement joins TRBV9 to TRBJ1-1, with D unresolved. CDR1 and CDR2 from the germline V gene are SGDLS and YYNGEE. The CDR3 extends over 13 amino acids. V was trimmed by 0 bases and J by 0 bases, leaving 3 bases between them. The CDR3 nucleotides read TGTGCCAGCAGCGTAGCGCTGAACACTGAAGCTTTCTTT. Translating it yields CASSVALNTEAFF.

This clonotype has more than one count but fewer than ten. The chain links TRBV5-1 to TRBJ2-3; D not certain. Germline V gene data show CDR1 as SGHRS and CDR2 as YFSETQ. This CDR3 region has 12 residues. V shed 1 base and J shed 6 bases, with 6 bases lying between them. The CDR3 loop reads CASSLSQDTQYF. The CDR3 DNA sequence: TGCGCCAGCAGCTTGAGTCAGGATACGCAGTATTTT.

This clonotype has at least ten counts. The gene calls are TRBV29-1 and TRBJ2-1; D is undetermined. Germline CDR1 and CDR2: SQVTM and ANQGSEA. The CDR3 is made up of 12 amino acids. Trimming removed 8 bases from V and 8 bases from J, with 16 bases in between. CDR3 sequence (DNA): TGCAGCAGCATCTATGTGTCTGATGAGCAGTTCTTC. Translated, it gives CSSIYVSDEQFF.

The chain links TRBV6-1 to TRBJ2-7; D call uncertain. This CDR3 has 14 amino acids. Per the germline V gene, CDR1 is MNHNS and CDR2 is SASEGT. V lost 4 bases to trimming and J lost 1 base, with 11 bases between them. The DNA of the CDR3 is TGTGCCAGCAGTGGGACGGAAACTTCCTACGAGCAGTACTTC. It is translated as CASSGTETSYEQYF.

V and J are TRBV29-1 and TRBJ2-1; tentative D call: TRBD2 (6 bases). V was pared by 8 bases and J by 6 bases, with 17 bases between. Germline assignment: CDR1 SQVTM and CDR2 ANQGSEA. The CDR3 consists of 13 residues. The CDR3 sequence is CSLGGWSRNEQFF. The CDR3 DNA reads TGCAGCTTAGGAGGGTGGAGTCGCAATGAGCAGTTCTTC.

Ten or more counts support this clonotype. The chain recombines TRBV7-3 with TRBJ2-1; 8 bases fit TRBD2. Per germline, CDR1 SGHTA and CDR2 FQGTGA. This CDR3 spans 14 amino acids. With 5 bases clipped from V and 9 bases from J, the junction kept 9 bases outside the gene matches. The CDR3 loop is CASSPSPGGGEQFF. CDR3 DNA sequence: TGTGCCAGCAGCCCGAGTCCGGGAGGGGGTGAGCAGTTCTTC.

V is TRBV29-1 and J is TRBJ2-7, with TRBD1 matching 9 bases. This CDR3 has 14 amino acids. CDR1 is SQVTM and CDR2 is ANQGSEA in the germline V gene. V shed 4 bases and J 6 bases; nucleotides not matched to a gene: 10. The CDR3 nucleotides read TGCAGCGTTGTATGGGACAGGGCACACTCCGAGCAGTACTTC. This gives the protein CSVVWDRAHSEQYF.

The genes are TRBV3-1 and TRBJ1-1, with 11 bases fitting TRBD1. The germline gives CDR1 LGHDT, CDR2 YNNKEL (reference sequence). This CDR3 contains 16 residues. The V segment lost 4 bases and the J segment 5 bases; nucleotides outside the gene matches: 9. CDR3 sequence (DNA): TGTGCCAGCAGCCGAGGGACAGGGGGTTTCCTTACTGAAGCTTTCTTT. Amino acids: CASSRGTGGFLTEAFF. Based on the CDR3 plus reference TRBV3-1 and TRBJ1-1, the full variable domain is DTAVSQTPKYLVTQMGNDKSIKCEQNLGHDTMYWYKQDSKKFLKIMFSYNNKELIINETVPNRFSPKSPDKAHLNLHINSLELGDSAVYFCASSRGTGGFLTEAFFGQGTRLTVV.

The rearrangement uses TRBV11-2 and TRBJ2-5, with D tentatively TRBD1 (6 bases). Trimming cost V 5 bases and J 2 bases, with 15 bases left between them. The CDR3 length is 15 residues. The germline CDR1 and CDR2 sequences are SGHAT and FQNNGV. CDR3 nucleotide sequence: TGTGCCAGCAGCCGCACAGGGACATCACAAGAGACCCAGTACTTC. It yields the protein CASSRTGTSQETQYF.

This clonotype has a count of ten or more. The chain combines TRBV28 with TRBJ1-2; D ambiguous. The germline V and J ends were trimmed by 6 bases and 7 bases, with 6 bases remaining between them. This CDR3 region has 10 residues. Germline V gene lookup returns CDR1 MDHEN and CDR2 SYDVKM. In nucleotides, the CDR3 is TGTGCCAGCAGGGCGGGTGGCTACACCTTC. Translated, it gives CASRAGGYTF.

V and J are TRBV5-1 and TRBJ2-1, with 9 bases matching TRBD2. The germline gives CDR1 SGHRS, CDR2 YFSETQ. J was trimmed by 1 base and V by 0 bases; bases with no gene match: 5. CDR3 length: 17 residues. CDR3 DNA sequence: TGCGCCAGCAGCTTGGGTAGCGGGAGCCCATCCTACAATGAGCAGTTCTTC. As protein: CASSLGSGSPSYNEQFF.

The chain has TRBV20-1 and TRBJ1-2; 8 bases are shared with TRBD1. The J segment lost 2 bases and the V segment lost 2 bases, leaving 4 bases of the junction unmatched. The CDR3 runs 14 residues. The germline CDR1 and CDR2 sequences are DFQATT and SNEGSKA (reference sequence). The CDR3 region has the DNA TGCAGTGCTAGACCCCGGACAGGGAACTATGGCTACACCTTC. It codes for CSARPRTGNYGYTF.

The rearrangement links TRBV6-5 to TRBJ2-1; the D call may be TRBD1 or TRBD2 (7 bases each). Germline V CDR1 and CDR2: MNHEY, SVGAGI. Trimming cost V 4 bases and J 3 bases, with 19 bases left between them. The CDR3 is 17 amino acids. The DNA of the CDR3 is TGTGCCAGCAGTTCCATCAGGGGGGCTAGCGGCTACAATGAGCAGTTCTTC. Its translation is CASSSIRGASGYNEQFF.

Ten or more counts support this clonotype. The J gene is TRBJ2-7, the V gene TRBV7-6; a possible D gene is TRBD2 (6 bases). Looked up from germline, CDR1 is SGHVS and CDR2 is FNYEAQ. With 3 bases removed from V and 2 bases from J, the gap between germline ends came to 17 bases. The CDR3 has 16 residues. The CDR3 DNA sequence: TGTGCCAGCAGCTTCCTCCGGGACTCTCTAACCTACGAGCAGTACTTC. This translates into CASSFLRDSLTYEQYF.

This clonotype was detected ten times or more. The DNA for the CDR3 is TGTGCCAGCAGTGACGACAGGGATCGAGTTGATGAGCAGTTCTTC. Residues: CASSDDRDRVDEQFF. The chain carries TRBV12-3 or TRBV12-4 and TRBJ2-1; TRBD1 matches 7 bases. The CDR3 has 15 residues. Unmatched junction bases numbered 12, after V lost 5 bases and J lost 8 bases.

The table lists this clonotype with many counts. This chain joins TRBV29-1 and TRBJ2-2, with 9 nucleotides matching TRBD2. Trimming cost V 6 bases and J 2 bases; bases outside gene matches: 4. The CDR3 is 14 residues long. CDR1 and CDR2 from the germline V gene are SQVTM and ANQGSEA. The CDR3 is CSVSSGVNTGELFF. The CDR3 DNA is TGCAGCGTCTCTAGCGGGGTTAACACCGGGGAGCTGTTTTTT.

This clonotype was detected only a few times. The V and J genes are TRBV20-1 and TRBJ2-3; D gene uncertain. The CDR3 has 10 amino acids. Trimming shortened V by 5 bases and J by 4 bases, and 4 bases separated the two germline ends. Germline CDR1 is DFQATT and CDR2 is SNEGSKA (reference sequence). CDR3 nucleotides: TGCAGTGCTTCCCCAGATACGCAGTATTTT. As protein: CSASPDTQYF.

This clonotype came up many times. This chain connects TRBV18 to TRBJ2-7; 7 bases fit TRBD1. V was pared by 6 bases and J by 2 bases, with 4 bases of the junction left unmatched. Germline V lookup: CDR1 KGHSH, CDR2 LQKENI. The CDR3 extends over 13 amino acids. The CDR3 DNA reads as TGTGCCAGCTCTCGGACAGGAACCTACGAGCAGTACTTC. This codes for CASSRTGTYEQYF.

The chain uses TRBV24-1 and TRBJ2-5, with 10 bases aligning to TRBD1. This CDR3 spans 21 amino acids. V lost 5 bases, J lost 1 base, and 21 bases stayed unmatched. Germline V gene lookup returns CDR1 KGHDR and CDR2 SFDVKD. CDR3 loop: CATSAWRVPGTGVLGQETQYF. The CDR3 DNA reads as TGTGCCACCAGTGCTTGGCGGGTCCCCGGGACAGGGGTTTTAGGCCAAGAGACCCAGTACTTC.

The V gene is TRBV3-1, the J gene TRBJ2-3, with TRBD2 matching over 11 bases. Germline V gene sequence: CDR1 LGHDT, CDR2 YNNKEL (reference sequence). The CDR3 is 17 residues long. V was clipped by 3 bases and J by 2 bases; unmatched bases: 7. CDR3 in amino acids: CASSQAKGLAATDTQYF. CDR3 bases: TGTGCCAGCAGCCAGGCCAAGGGACTAGCGGCCACAGATACGCAGTATTTT.

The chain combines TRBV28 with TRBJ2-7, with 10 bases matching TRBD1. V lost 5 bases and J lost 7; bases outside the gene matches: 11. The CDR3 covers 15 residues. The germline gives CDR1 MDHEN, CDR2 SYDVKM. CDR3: CASSAFGTGAREQYF. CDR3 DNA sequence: TGTGCCAGCAGTGCCTTCGGGACAGGGGCGCGGGAGCAGTACTTC. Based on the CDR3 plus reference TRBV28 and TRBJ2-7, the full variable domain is DVKVTQSSRYLVKRTGEKVFLECVQDMDHENMFWYRQDPGLGLRLIYFSYDVKMKEKGDIPEGYSVSREKKERFSLILESASTNQTSMYLCASSAFGTGAREQYFGPGTRLTVT.

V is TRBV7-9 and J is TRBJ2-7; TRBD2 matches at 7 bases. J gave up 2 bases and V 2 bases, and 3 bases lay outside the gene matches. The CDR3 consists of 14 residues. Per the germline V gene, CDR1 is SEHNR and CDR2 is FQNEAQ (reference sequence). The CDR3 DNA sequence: TGTGCCAGCAGCTTACCCGGGACTACCTACGAGCAGTACTTC. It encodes CASSLPGTTYEQYF.

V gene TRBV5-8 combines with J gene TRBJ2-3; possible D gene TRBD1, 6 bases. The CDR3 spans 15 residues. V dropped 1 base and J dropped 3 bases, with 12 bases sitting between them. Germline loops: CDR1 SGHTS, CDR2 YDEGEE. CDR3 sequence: CASSLYRVVTDTQYF. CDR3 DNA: TGTGCCAGCAGCTTGTACAGGGTTGTGACAGATACGCAGTATTTT.

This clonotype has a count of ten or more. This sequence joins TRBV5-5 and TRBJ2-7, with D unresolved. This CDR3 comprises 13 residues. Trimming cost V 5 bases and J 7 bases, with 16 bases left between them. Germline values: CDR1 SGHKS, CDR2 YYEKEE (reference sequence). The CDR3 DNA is TGTGCCAGCAGAGCCTATGGGGTAAGGGAGCAGTACTTC. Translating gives CASRAYGVREQYF.

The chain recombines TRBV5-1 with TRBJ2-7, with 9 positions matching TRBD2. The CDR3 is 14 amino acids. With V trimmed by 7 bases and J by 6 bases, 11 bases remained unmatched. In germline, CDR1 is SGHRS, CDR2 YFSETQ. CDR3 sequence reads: CASAPMAGGVEQYF. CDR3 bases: TGCGCCAGCGCCCCTATGGCGGGAGGGGTCGAGCAGTACTTC. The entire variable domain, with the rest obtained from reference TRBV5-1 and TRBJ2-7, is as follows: KAGVTQTPRYLIKTRGQQVTLSCSPISGHRSVSWYQQTPGQGLQFLFEYFSETQRNKGNFPGRFSGRQFSNSRSEMNVSTLELGDSALYLCASAPMAGGVEQYFGPGTRLTVT.